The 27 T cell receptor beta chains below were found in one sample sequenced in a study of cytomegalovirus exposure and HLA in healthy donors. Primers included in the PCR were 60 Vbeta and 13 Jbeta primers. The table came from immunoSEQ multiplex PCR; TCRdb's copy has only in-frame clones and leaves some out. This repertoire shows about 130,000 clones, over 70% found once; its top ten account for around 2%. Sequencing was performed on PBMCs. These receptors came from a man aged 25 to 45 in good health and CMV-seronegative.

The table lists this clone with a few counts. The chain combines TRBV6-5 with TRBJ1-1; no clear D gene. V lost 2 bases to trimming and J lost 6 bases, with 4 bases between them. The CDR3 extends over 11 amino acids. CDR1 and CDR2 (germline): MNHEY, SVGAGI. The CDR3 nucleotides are TGTGCCAGCAGTTACGGAGCTGAAGCTTTCTTT. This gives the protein CASSYGAEAFF.

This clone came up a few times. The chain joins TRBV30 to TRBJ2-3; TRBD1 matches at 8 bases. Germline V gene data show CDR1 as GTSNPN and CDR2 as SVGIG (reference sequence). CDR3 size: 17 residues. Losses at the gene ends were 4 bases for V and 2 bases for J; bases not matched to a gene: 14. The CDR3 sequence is CAWNKGSGGPYTDTQYF. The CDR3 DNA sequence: TGTGCCTGGAATAAGGGTTCAGGGGGCCCTTACACAGATACGCAGTATTTT.

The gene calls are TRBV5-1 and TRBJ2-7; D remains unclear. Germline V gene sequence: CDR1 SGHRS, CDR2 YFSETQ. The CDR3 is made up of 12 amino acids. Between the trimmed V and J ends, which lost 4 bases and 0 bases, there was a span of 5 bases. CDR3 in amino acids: CASSPSSYEQYF. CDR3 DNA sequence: TGCGCCAGCAGCCCCAGCTCCTACGAGCAGTACTTC.

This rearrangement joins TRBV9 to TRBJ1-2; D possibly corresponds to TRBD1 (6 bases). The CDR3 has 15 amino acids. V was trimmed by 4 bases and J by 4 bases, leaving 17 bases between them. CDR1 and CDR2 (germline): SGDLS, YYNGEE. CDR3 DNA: TGTGCCAGCAGCTCGGGGGGGGCGCCGGGCTATGGCTACACCTTC. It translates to CASSSGGAPGYGYTF.

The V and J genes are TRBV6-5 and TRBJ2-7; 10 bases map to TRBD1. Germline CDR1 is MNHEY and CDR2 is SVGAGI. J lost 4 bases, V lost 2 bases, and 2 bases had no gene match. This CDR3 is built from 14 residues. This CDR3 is CASSYGQGVYEQYF. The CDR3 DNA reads TGTGCCAGCAGTTACGGACAGGGGGTGTACGAGCAGTACTTC.

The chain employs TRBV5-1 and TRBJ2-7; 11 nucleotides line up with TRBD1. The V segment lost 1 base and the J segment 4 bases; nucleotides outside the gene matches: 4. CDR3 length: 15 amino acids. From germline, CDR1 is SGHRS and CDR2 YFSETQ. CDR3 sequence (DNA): TGCGCCAGCAGCTTGAGCGGACAGGGGGCATACGAGCAGTACTTC. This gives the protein CASSLSGQGAYEQYF.

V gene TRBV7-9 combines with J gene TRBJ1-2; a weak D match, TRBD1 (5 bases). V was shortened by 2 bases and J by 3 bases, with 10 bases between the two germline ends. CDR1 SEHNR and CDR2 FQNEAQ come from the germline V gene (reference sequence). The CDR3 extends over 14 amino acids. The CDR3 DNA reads TGTGCCAGCAGCTTACGCAGGGTGGACTATGGCTACACCTTC. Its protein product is CASSLRRVDYGYTF.

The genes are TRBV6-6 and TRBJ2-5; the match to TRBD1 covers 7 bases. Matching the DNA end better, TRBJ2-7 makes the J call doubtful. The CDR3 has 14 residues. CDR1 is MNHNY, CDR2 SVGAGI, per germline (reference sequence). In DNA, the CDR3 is TGTGCCAGCAGTTTAGACAGGGCCGCCTACGAGCAGTACTTC. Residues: CASSLDRAAYEQYF.

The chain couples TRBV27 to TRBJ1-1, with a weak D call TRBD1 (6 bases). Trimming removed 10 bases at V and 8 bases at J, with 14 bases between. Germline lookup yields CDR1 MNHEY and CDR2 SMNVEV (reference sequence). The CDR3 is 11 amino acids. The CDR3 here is CATMVRGEAFF. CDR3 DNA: TGTGCCACCATGGTGAGGGGGGAAGCTTTCTTT.

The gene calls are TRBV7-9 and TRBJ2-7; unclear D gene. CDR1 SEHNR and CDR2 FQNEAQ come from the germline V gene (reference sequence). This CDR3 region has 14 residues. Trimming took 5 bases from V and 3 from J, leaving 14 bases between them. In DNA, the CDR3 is TGTGCCAGCAGCCCTTCCCCACAGAACTACGAGCAGTACTTC. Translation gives CASSPSPQNYEQYF.

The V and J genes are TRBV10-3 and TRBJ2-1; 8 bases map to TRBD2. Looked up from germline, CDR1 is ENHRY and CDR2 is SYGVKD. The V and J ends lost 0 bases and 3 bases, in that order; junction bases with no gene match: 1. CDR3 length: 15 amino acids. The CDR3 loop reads CAISESSGNYNEQFF. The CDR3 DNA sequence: TGTGCCATCAGTGAGTCTAGCGGGAACTACAATGAGCAGTTCTTC.

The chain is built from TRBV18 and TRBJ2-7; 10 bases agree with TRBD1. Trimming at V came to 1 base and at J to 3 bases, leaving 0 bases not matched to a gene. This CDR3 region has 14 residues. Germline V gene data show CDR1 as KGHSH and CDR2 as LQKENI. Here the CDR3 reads CASSPRDRGYEQYF. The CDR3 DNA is TGTGCCAGCTCACCACGGGACAGGGGCTACGAGCAGTACTTC.

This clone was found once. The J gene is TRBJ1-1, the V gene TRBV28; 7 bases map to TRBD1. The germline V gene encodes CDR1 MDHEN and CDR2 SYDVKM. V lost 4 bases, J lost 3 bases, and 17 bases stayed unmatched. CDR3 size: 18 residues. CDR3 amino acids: CASSSTPYRGKGDTEAFF. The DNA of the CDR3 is TGTGCCAGCAGTTCCACCCCTTACAGGGGCAAGGGCGACACTGAAGCTTTCTTT.

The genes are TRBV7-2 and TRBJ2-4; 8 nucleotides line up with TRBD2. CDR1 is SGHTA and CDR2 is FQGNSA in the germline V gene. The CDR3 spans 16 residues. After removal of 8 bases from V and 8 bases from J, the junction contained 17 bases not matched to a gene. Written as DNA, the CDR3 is TGTGCCAGCGGAAGAGTAGCGGGATTCAGTGGGGACATTCAGTACTTC. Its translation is CASGRVAGFSGDIQYF.

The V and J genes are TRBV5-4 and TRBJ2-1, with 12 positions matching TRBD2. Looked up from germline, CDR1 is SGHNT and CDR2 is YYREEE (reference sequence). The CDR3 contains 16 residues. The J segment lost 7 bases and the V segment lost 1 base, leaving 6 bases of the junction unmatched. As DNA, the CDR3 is TGTGCCAGCAGCTTGAGCGCCGGGACTAGCGGGAATGAGCAGTTCTTC. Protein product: CASSLSAGTSGNEQFF.

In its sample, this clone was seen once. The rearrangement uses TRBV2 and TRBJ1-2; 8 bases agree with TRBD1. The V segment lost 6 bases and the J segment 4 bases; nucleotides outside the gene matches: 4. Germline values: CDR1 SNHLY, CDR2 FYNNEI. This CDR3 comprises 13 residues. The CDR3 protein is CASRGQAFYGYTF. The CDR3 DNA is TGTGCCAGCAGGGGACAGGCCTTCTATGGCTACACCTTC.

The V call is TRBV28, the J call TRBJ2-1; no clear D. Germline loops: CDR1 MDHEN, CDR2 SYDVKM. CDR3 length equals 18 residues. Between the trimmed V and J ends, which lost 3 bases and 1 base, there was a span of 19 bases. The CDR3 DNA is TGTGCCAGCAGTTTCCCCTCAAACGAGGCCTTGTCCTACAATGAGCAGTTCTTC. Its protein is CASSFPSNEALSYNEQFF.

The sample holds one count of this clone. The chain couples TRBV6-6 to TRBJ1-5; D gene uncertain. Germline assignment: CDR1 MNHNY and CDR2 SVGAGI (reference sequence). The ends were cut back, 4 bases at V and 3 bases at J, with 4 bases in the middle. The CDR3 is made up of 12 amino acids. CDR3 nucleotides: TGTGCCAGCAGTTCGTTCAATCAGCCCCAGCATTTT. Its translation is CASSSFNQPQHF.

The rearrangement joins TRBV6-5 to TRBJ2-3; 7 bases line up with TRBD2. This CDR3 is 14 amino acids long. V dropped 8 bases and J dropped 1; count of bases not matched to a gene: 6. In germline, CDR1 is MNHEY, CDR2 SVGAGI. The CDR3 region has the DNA TGTGCCAGCGGCCCTAGCGGTGGCACAGATACGCAGTATTTT. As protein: CASGPSGGTDTQYF.

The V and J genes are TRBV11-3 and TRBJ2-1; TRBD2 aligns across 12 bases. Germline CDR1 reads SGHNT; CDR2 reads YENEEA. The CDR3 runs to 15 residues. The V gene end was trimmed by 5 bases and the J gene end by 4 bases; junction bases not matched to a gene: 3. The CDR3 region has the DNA TGTGCCAGCAGCCGGACTAGCGGGATTTACAATGAGCAGTTCTTC. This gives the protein CASSRTSGIYNEQFF.

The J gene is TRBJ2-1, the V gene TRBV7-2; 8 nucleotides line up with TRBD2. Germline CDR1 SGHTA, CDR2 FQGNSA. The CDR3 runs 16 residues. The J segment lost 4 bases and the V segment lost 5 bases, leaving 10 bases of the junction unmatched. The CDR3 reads CASSPRTSWVYNEQFF. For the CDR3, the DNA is TGTGCCAGCAGCCCGAGGACTAGCTGGGTTTACAATGAGCAGTTCTTC. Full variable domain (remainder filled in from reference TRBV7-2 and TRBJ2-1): GAGVSQSPSNKVTEKGKDVELRCDPISGHTALYWYRQSLGQGLEFLIYFQGNSAPDKSGLPSDRFSAERTGGSVSTLTIQRTQQEDSAVYLCASSPRTSWVYNEQFFGPGTRLTVL.

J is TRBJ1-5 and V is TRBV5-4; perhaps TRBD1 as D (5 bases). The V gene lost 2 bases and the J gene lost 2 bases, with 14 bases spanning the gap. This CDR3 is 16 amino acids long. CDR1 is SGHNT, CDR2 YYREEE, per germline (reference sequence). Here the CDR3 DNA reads TGTGCCAGCAGCTTCACAGGCGGGGTGGGCAATCAGCCCCAGCATTTT. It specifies CASSFTGGVGNQPQHF. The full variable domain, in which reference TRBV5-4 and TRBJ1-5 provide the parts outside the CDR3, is ETGVTQSPTHLIKTRGQQVTLRCSSQSGHNTVSWYQQALGQGPQFIFQYYREEENGRGNFPPRFSGLQFPNYSSELNVNALELDDSALYLCASSFTGGVGNQPQHFGDGTRLSIL.

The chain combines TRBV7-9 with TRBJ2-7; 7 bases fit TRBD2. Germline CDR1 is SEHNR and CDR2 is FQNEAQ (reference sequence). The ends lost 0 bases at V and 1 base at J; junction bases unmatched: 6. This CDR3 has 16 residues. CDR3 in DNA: TGTGCCAGCAGCTTAGCGCGGGGGTTGGGGTCCTACGAGCAGTACTTC. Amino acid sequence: CASSLARGLGSYEQYF.

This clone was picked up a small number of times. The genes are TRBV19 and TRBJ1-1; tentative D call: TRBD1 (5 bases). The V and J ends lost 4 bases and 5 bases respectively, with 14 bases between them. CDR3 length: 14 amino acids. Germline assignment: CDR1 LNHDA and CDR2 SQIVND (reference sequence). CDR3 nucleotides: TGTGCCAGTAGTACCAGGGCCATGGGGACTGAAGCTTTCTTT. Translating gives CASSTRAMGTEAFF.

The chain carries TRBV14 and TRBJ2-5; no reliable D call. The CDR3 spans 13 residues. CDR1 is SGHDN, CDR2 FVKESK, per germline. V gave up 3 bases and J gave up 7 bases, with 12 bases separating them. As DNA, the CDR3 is TGTGCCAGCAGCCAGCTTGACTTGGGGACCCAGTACTTC. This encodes CASSQLDLGTQYF.

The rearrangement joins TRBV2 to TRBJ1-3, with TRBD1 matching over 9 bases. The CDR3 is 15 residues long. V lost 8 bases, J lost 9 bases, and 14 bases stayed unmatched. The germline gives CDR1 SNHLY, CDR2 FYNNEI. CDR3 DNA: TGTGCCAGCTCGTTTAACAGGGGGCAAACGGGCACCATATATTTT. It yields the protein CASSFNRGQTGTIYF.

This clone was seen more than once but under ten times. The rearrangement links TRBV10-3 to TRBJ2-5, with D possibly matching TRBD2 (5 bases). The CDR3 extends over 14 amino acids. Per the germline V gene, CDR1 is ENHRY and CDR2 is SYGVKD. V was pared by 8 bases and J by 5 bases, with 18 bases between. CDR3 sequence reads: CAIFGGQPHETQYF. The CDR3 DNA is TGTGCCATCTTCGGCGGGCAGCCCCATGAGACCCAGTACTTC.